This TCR beta chain came from a study of Graves' ophthalmopathy and Graves' hyperthyroidism. The CDR3 covers 14 residues. Germline CDR1 reads DFQATT; CDR2 reads SNEGSKA (reference sequence). The V gene lost 3 bases and the J gene lost 1 base, with 12 bases spanning the gap. RNA transcripts provided the template for amplifying TCR beta CDR3 regions. A first-round RT-PCR used HTBI primers, followed by a second-round multiplex PCR. TCRdb redid the calling of the multiplex PCR reads with MiXCR, one entry per CDR3 protein. The data hold 200,000 to 250,000 distinct CDR3 sequences, with roughly a fifth observed a single time. Findings and caveats of the study: Using 13 signatures, a model distinguished ophthalmopathy from stable hyperthyroidism, reaching around 87% sensitivity and approximately 80% specificity.

This clonotype showed up many times. Its specificity is not known. Sequences were obtained from peripheral blood. J is TRBJ1-1 and V is TRBV20-1; the D gene is possibly TRBD1 (6 bases). The receptor comes from a woman between 45 and 60 years old with Graves' ophthalmopathy. The DNA of the CDR3 is TGCAGTGCTAGGGGGGACATGCGGAACACTGAAGCTTTCTTT. Translating gives CSARGDMRNTEAFF.